The next 30 T cell receptor beta chains were all read from a single sample in a study of fetal regulatory T cell absence and autoimmunity. Method: immunoSEQ multiplex PCR; TCRdb's copy keeps in-frame clones and lacks some. The sample records about 95,000 clones, about two thirds being singletons. The source material was pancreas tissue. The receptors were sampled from a male donor with IPEX syndrome.

The chain combines TRBV6-5 with TRBJ2-7; TRBD2 agrees at 7 bases. The CDR3 is 15 residues long. The germline V gene encodes CDR1 MNHEY and CDR2 SVGAGI. The ends lost 7 bases at V and 0 bases at J; junction bases unmatched: 9. The CDR3 DNA is TGTGCCAGCACCAACGTGGGCGGGGGCTCCTACGAGCAGTACTTC. This translates into CASTNVGGGSYEQYF.

The J gene is TRBJ2-5, the V gene TRBV11-2; possibly TRBD2 for D (5 bases). This CDR3 has 15 amino acids. Germline values: CDR1 SGHAT, CDR2 FQNNGV. Trimming stripped 5 bases from V and 5 bases from J, with 18 bases between. CDR3 region: CASSPEGLGWETQYF. In DNA, the CDR3 is TGTGCCAGCAGCCCCGAGGGCCTTGGTTGGGAGACCCAGTACTTC.

Of note for this clone: A junction end diverges from the germline sequence, so it may reflect a read error. Other nucleotide sequences from this sample produce the same CDR3. The rearrangement uses TRBV5-1 and TRBJ1-2; 10 bases are a match to TRBD1. The CDR3 totals 13 residues. Looked up from germline, CDR1 is SGHRS and CDR2 is YFSETQ. The CDR3 nucleotides are TGCGCCAGCAGCAGAGCCGGGACAGGGGCCCCTTACTTC. The encoded protein is CASSRAGTGAPYF. Full variable domain (missing parts from reference TRBV5-1 and TRBJ1-2): KAGVTQTPRYLIKTRGQQVTLSCSPISGHRSVSWYQQTPGQGLQFLFEYFSETQRNKGNFPGRFSGRQFSNSRSEMNVSTLELGDSALYLCASSRAGTGAPYFGSGTRLTVV.

This chain connects TRBV5-4 to TRBJ2-7; D is undetermined. This CDR3 region has 11 residues. Germline V CDR1 and CDR2: SGHNT, YYREEE (reference sequence). Trimming removed 7 bases from V and 0 bases from J, with 5 bases in between. The CDR3 here is CASETSYEQYF. DNA of the CDR3: TGTGCCAGCGAGACCTCCTACGAGCAGTACTTC.

The V gene is TRBV12-2, the J gene TRBJ2-4; the table's TRBD2 call for D was not verified on the DNA. TRBV12-2 is termed a pseudogene. The CDR3 length is 15 residues. CDR3 region: CASRSRLDPRSIQYF. CDR3 DNA sequence: TGTGCAAGTCGCTCCCGCCTAGACCCAAGGAGCATTCAGTACTTC.

A single count supports this clone. The chain carries TRBV5-1 and TRBJ2-5; 11 bases match TRBD2. The better agreement between TRBJ2-7 and the DNA end casts doubt on the J call. Germline V lookup: CDR1 SGHRS, CDR2 YFSETQ. The CDR3 sequence is 16 residues long. DNA for the CDR3: TGCGCCAGCAGCTTGCGATCTAGCGGGGGGATGGACGAGCAGTACTTC. It translates to CASSLRSSGGMDEQYF.

The chain links TRBV19 to TRBJ2-7; D not certain. The V gene's germline CDR1 is LNHDA and CDR2 SQIVND (reference sequence). This CDR3 region has 14 residues. The V gene lost 0 bases and the J gene lost 1 base, with 7 bases spanning the gap. DNA for the CDR3: TGTGCCAGTAGTATAGAGGGCGGTTCCTACGAGCAGTACTTC. This sequence encodes CASSIEGGSYEQYF.

The genes are TRBV19 and TRBJ2-7, with 8 positions matching TRBD1. The CDR3 covers 18 residues. The germline V gene encodes CDR1 LNHDA and CDR2 SQIVND (reference sequence). The ends lost 5 bases at V and 0 bases at J; junction bases unmatched: 15. CDR3 sequence reads: CASSSPAKRTGHSYEQYF. CDR3 bases: TGTGCCAGTAGTTCTCCCGCGAAAAGGACAGGGCACTCCTACGAGCAGTACTTC.

This rearrangement joins TRBV11-2 to TRBJ1-1; possible D gene TRBD1, 6 bases. Germline V gene sequence: CDR1 SGHAT, CDR2 FQNNGV. The CDR3 is 14 amino acids. The V gene lost 5 bases and the J gene lost 3 bases, with 13 bases spanning the gap. As DNA, the CDR3 is TGTGCCAGCAGCCCTGGACAGAGTTACACTGAAGCTTTCTTT. Its protein is CASSPGQSYTEAFF.

The chain employs TRBV7-9 and TRBJ1-2, with unresolved D. Trimming removed 5 bases from V and 2 bases from J, with 9 bases in between. Looked up from germline, CDR1 is SEHNR and CDR2 is FQNEAQ (reference sequence). The CDR3 extends over 13 amino acids. The CDR3 protein is CASSPTDNYGYTF. For the CDR3, the DNA is TGTGCCAGCAGCCCGACGGACAACTATGGCTACACCTTC.

The chain employs TRBV7-2 and TRBJ1-3; D remains ambiguous. The CDR3 consists of 16 residues. Trimming removed 2 bases at V and 0 bases at J, with 11 bases between. The V gene's germline CDR1 is SGHTA and CDR2 FQGNSA. The CDR3 DNA is TGTGCCAGCAGCTTACGGGTTATAGACTCTGGAAACACCATATATTTT. It specifies CASSLRVIDSGNTIYF.

The CDR3 nucleotides read TGCGCCAGCAGCTTGTGGACAGGGGGGAGCACCGGGGAGCTGTTTTTT. This gives the protein CASSLWTGGSTGELFF. V and J are TRBV5-1 and TRBJ2-2; 10 bases line up with TRBD1. The ends lost 1 base at V and 4 bases at J; junction bases unmatched: 4. The germline CDR1 and CDR2 sequences are SGHRS and YFSETQ. The CDR3 contains 16 residues. The whole variable domain, filled in from reference TRBV5-1 and TRBJ2-2, reads KAGVTQTPRYLIKTRGQQVTLSCSPISGHRSVSWYQQTPGQGLQFLFEYFSETQRNKGNFPGRFSGRQFSNSRSEMNVSTLELGDSALYLCASSLWTGGSTGELFFGEGSRLTVL.

J is TRBJ2-4 and V is TRBV5-4, with D maybe TRBD2 (6 bases). In germline, CDR1 is SGHNT, CDR2 YYREEE (reference sequence). The CDR3 consists of 16 residues. With 0 bases removed from V and 2 bases from J, the gap between germline ends came to 12 bases. CDR3 coding DNA: TGTGCCAGCAGCTTGGACCTGACTAGACCCAAAAACATTCAGTACTTC. It encodes CASSLDLTRPKNIQYF.

This clone has just one count. This chain uses TRBV12-1 with TRBJ2-3; TRBD2 is the table's D call and was not checked against the DNA. TRBV12-1 is marked as a pseudogene. CDR3 length: 17 amino acids. CDR3 nucleotide sequence: TGTGCCAGCAGCATGGAGTCGACTAGCGGGAGCCCAGATACGCAGTATTTT. Amino acids: CASSMESTSGSPDTQYF.

The chain couples TRBV2 to TRBJ2-5; D gene ambiguous. The CDR3 is 11 amino acids. CDR1 and CDR2 from the germline V gene are SNHLY and FYNNEI. Trimming pared 8 bases from V and 5 bases from J, leaving 9 bases between. CDR3: CASSQEETQYF. Written as DNA, the CDR3 is TGTGCCAGCTCCCAAGAGGAGACCCAGTACTTC.

The CDR3 here is CASSLYSSVEQYF. The CDR3 DNA reads as TGCGCCAGCAGCTTATACTCCTCGGTCGAGCAGTACTTC. The V gene is TRBV5-1, the J gene TRBJ2-7; D call uncertain. Between the trimmed V and J ends, which lost 2 bases and 6 bases, there was a span of 12 bases. Germline V gene lookup returns CDR1 SGHRS and CDR2 YFSETQ. This CDR3 comprises 13 residues.

The sample holds a few counts of this clone. Other DNA variants within this sample encode the same CDR3. The CDR3 coding sequence is TGCGCCAGCAGCTTGGGGGGCAATGAGCAGTTCTTC. Translated, it gives CASSLGGNEQFF. The V gene is TRBV5-1, the J gene TRBJ2-1; D gene uncertain. The V end was cut by 0 bases, the J end by 6 bases, with 4 bases between. Per the germline V gene, CDR1 is SGHRS and CDR2 is YFSETQ. The CDR3 is made up of 12 amino acids.

The V gene is TRBV19, the J gene TRBJ1-5, with 7 bases lining up with TRBD1. The germline V gene encodes CDR1 LNHDA and CDR2 SQIVND (reference sequence). The CDR3 extends over 16 amino acids. V was clipped by 1 base and J by 2 bases; unmatched bases: 5. The CDR3 loop is CASSIAGTGGNQPQHF. CDR3 DNA sequence: TGTGCCAGTAGTATAGCGGGAACAGGGGGCAATCAGCCCCAGCATTTT.

The chain couples TRBV27 to TRBJ2-6, with a weak D call TRBD2 (5 bases). Germline CDR1 MNHEY, CDR2 SMNVEV (reference sequence). The CDR3 is made up of 12 amino acids. The V end lost 5 bases, the J end lost 13 bases, and 12 bases lay between the germline ends. The CDR3 loop reads CASSREGYVLTF. CDR3 bases: TGTGCCAGCAGTCGCGAGGGATATGTCCTGACTTTC.

The CDR3 region has the DNA TGTGCCAGCAGCCCCGGGGGGGGGCGCGCGAATTCACCCCTCCACTTT. Translating it yields CASSPGGGRANSPLHF. This chain joins TRBV7-9 and TRBJ1-6, with D perhaps matching TRBD1 (6 bases). With 5 bases removed from V and 7 bases from J, the gap between germline ends came to 18 bases. The germline V gene encodes CDR1 SEHNR and CDR2 FQNEAQ (reference sequence). This CDR3 has 16 amino acids.

The chain has TRBV9 and TRBJ1-1; TRBD1 matches 7 bases. The germline CDR1 and CDR2 sequences are SGDLS and YYNGEE. V lost 3 bases to trimming and J lost 5 bases; unmatched junction nucleotides: 7. The CDR3 totals 14 residues. The CDR3 region is CASSADREGTEAFF. The CDR3 region has the DNA TGTGCCAGCAGCGCCGACAGGGAGGGGACTGAAGCTTTCTTT.

The chain recombines TRBV4-1 with TRBJ2-7; 10 bases are a match to TRBD2. Germline lookup yields CDR1 MGHRA and CDR2 YSYEKL. V lost 1 base and J lost 3; bases outside the gene matches: 6. The CDR3 spans 16 residues. The CDR3 protein is CASSQAAGGPNYEQYF. The DNA for the CDR3 is TGCGCCAGCAGCCAAGCAGCGGGAGGGCCGAACTACGAGCAGTACTTC.

The V call is TRBV6-1, the J call TRBJ1-1; TRBD1 matches at 7 bases. J was trimmed by 0 bases and V by 0 bases; bases with no gene match: 1. Germline CDR1 is MNHNS and CDR2 is SASEGT. CDR3 length equals 15 residues. The CDR3 sequence is CASSEADRVNTEAFF. Written as DNA, the CDR3 is TGTGCCAGCAGTGAAGCTGACAGGGTGAACACTGAAGCTTTCTTT.

The V gene is TRBV7-2, the J gene TRBJ2-3; the D is unclear. V gave up 3 bases and J gave up 2 bases, with 9 bases separating them. From germline, CDR1 is SGHTA and CDR2 FQGNSA. The CDR3 runs 14 residues. The CDR3 region is CASSFGGNTDTQYF. DNA for the CDR3: TGTGCCAGCAGCTTTGGTGGGAACACAGATACGCAGTATTTT.

This clone was found once. This sequence joins TRBV7-9 and TRBJ1-1, with a weak D call TRBD1 (5 bases). The germline V gene encodes CDR1 SEHNR and CDR2 FQNEAQ (reference sequence). This CDR3 contains 13 residues. Between the trimmed V and J ends, which lost 6 bases and 2 bases, there was a span of 10 bases. DNA of the CDR3: TGTGCCAGCAGTTGGGACTTCAACACTGAAGCTTTCTTT. Translated: CASSWDFNTEAFF. The full variable domain, with the rest looked up from reference TRBV7-9 and TRBJ1-1, is DTGVSQNPRHKITKRGQNVTFRCDPISEHNRLYWYRQTLGQGPEFLTYFQNEAQLEKSRLLSDRFSAERPKGSFSTLEIQRTEQGDSAMYLCASSWDFNTEAFFGQGTRLTVV.

The chain couples TRBV15 to TRBJ2-3; 7 nucleotides match TRBD1. V shed 0 bases, J shed 5 bases, and the junction held 2 bases outside the gene matches. CDR3 size: 14 residues. The germline CDR1 and CDR2 sequences are LNHNV and YYDKDF (reference sequence). CDR3 nucleotide sequence: TGTGCCACCAGCAGAGATCAGGGGGTAGATACGCAGTATTTT. Translated: CATSRDQGVDTQYF.

This clone has more than one count but fewer than ten. The J gene is TRBJ1-5, the V gene TRBV7-8; D is perhaps TRBD1 (6 bases). Trimming stripped 7 bases from V and 7 bases from J, with 20 bases between. This CDR3 has 15 amino acids. Germline CDR1 is SGHVS and CDR2 is FQNEAQ. CDR3 bases: TGTGCCAGCACCGCAGTGGGGGCGGGAAACCAGCCCCAGCATTTT. It is translated as CASTAVGAGNQPQHF.

Turning to this clone: Different DNA sequences within this sample yield the same CDR3. The rearrangement uses TRBV27 and TRBJ1-5, with D uncertain. CDR1 is MNHEY, CDR2 SMNVEV, per germline (reference sequence). V gave up 2 bases and J gave up 1 base, with 6 bases separating them. The CDR3 is made up of 14 amino acids. The CDR3 coding sequence is TGTGCCAGCAGTTTAGCGGGAAGCAATCAGCCCCAGCATTTT. Amino acids: CASSLAGSNQPQHF.

This rearrangement joins TRBV30 to TRBJ2-3; D may correspond to TRBD1 or TRBD2 (6 bases each). Germline CDR1 reads GTSNPN; CDR2 reads SVGIG (reference sequence). The CDR3 is 15 residues long. Trimming stripped 5 bases from V and 2 bases from J, with 17 bases between. CDR3 coding DNA: TGTGCCTGGGGGGGGCGGATCCCTTTCACAGATACGCAGTATTTT. This sequence encodes CAWGGRIPFTDTQYF.

This clone was seen only a few times. J is TRBJ1-2 and V is TRBV2, with a weak D call TRBD1 (5 bases). The CDR3 contains 12 residues. Germline-derived CDR1 and CDR2 are SNHLY and FYNNEI. Trimming removed 6 bases at V and 4 bases at J, with 9 bases between. Here the CDR3 DNA reads TGTGCCAGCAGAGGGACCGCCTATGGCTACACCTTC. This gives the protein CASRGTAYGYTF.